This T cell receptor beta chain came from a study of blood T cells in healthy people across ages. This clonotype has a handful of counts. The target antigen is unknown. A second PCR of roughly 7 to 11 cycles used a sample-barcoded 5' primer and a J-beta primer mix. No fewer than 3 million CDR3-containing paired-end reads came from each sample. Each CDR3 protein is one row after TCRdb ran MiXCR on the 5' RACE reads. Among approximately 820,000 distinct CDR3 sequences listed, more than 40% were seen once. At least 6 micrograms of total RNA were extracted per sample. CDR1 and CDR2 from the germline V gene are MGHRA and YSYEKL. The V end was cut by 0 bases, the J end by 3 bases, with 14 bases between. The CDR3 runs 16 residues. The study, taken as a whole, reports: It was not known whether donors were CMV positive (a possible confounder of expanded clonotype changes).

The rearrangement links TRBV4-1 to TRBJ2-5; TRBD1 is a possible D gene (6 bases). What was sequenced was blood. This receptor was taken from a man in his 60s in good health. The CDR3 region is CASSQDTHTGKETQYF. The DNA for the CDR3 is TGCGCCAGCAGCCAAGATACCCATACAGGGAAAGAGACCCAGTACTTC.